This T cell receptor (beta chain) is drawn from a study of graft-versus-host responses after intestinal transplantation. Study context: Following induction with anti-thymocyte globulin, all recipients were given tacrolimus and steroids for three to four years.

Looked up from germline, CDR1 is GTSNPN and CDR2 is SVGIG (reference sequence). The V and J ends lost 2 bases and 6 bases, in that order; junction bases with no gene match: 8. This CDR3 spans 15 amino acids. Worth noting for this clone: Its antigen is undetermined.

Sequencing was performed with immunoSEQ multiplex PCR; in TCRdb, only in-frame clones are kept and a portion is missing. The profile shows 130,000 or so clones, approximately 94% of them singletons. This chain connects TRBV30 to TRBJ2-3; 10 positions agree with TRBD2. This clonotype was sampled from a human donor who received an intestinal transplant. This sample comprised unstimulated CD4+ T cells sorted from spleen or lymph node cells, obtained before intestinal transplant. The DNA for the CDR3 is TGTGCCTGGAGTTTGAAGCGGGGGGGCCCCGATACGCAGTATTTT. This sequence encodes CAWSLKRGGPDTQYF. Full variable domain (rest looked up from reference TRBV30 and TRBJ2-3): SQTIHQWPATLVQPVGSPLSLECTVEGTSNPNLYWYRQAAGRGLQLLFYSVGIGQISSEVPQNLSASRPQDRQFILSSKKLLLSDSGFYLCAWSLKRGGPDTQYFGPGTRLTVL.